Below, 11 T cell receptor beta chains from the same sample are listed, as sequenced in a study of beta chain features in type 1 diabetes. Sequenced material consisted of expressed TCRB transcripts (all of the isolated RNA was reverse transcribed). The data were produced by immunoSEQ multiplex PCR, yet TCRdb's version contains in-frame clones alone and is incomplete. This table holds approximately 300,000 clones, 9.5% to 11% found once. The sample taken for sequencing was naive CD4+ T cells from blood. All receptors derive from a woman aged 25-40 years in good health.

This clone has only a few counts. The chain has TRBV28 and TRBJ2-7; 12 nucleotides align to TRBD1. J was trimmed by 7 bases and V by 5 bases; bases with no gene match: 12. Looked up from germline, CDR1 is MDHEN and CDR2 is SYDVKM. CDR3 length: 16 residues. The chain's CDR3 is CASSPPGTGGFGEQYF. As DNA, the CDR3 is TGTGCCAGCAGTCCTCCCGGGACAGGGGGCTTTGGAGAGCAGTACTTC.

The gene calls are TRBV4-2 and TRBJ1-3, with 7 bases aligning to TRBD1. Germline V CDR1 and CDR2: LGHNA, YNFKEQ. This CDR3 is built from 15 residues. With V trimmed by 5 bases and J by 0 bases, 4 bases remained unmatched. The CDR3 DNA reads as TGTGCCAGCAGCAACAGGGGTCTCTCTGGAAACACCATATATTTT. This sequence encodes CASSNRGLSGNTIYF.

The chain links TRBV30 to TRBJ2-6, with D unclear. Deletions cut 2 bases from V and 0 bases from J, with 11 bases between. Germline V CDR1 and CDR2: GTSNPN, SVGIG (reference sequence). The CDR3 is made up of 16 amino acids. The CDR3 protein is CAWSKLESSGANVLTF. The DNA for the CDR3 is TGTGCCTGGAGTAAACTCGAGAGCTCTGGGGCCAACGTCCTGACTTTC.

This rearrangement joins TRBV10-3 to TRBJ2-7; TRBD1 might be the D (5 bases). Deletions cut 4 bases from V and 2 bases from J, with 15 bases between. The germline gives CDR1 ENHRY, CDR2 SYGVKD. The CDR3 covers 15 residues. The CDR3 DNA reads as TGTGCCATCAGTGGTCAGCTGGGGCAGGCCTACGAGCAGTACTTC. This codes for CAISGQLGQAYEQYF.

This clone was counted between two and nine times. This chain uses TRBV11-2 with TRBJ2-1; the match to TRBD2 covers 12 bases. CDR3 length equals 16 residues. CDR1 is SGHAT, CDR2 FQNNGV, per germline. V shed 5 bases and J 5 bases; nucleotides not matched to a gene: 7. DNA of the CDR3: TGTGCCAGCAGCCCCCGGACTAGCGGGACGAACAATGAGCAGTTCTTC. Translation gives CASSPRTSGTNNEQFF.

The chain uses TRBV11-2 and TRBJ1-2; 8 bases align to TRBD1. Unmatched junction bases numbered 6, after V lost 2 bases and J lost 7 bases. This CDR3 has 14 amino acids. The V gene's germline CDR1 is SGHAT and CDR2 FQNNGV. CDR3 nucleotides: TGTGCCAGCAGCTTACAGGGGACAGGTGGTGGCTACACCTTC. As protein: CASSLQGTGGGYTF.

This clone was found a few times. The V call is TRBV27, the J call TRBJ2-2, with 7 bases matching TRBD2. The CDR3 length is 14 residues. The V segment lost 6 bases and the J segment 3 bases; nucleotides outside the gene matches: 4. CDR1 is MNHEY, CDR2 SMNVEV, per germline (reference sequence). CDR3 sequence reads: CASRSGGHTGELFF. As DNA, the CDR3 is TGTGCCAGCAGATCGGGAGGTCACACCGGGGAGCTGTTTTTT.

This clone was seen a few times. The J gene is TRBJ2-7, the V gene TRBV5-4, with TRBD1 matching over 10 bases. The V gene end was trimmed by 0 bases and the J gene end by 2 bases; junction bases not matched to a gene: 2. The CDR3 extends over 15 amino acids. CDR1 and CDR2 from the germline V gene are SGHNT and YYREEE (reference sequence). CDR3 residues: CASSLAGTGAYEQYF. For the CDR3, the DNA is TGTGCCAGCAGCTTGGCCGGGACAGGGGCCTACGAGCAGTACTTC.

This clone was observed a handful of times. V and J are TRBV13 and TRBJ2-6; 9 bases fit TRBD1. V shed 5 bases, J shed 0 bases, and the junction held 5 bases outside the gene matches. CDR1 PRHDT and CDR2 FYEKMQ come from the germline V gene (reference sequence). This CDR3 is 17 amino acids long. The CDR3 here is CASSIGTGTSGANVLTF. The CDR3 DNA reads as TGTGCCAGCAGCATTGGGACAGGGACCTCTGGGGCCAACGTCCTGACTTTC.

J is TRBJ2-7 and V is TRBV11-2; TRBD2 matches at 7 bases. Germline V CDR1 and CDR2: SGHAT, FQNNGV. The ends lost 7 bases at V and 2 bases at J; junction bases unmatched: 17. This CDR3 spans 17 amino acids. DNA for the CDR3: TGTGCCAGCATACTAGATCGATGGTCTAGCGGAACCTACGAGCAGTACTTC. This sequence encodes CASILDRWSSGTYEQYF.

V usage is TRBV16 and J usage is TRBJ2-7; no reliable D call. Germline assignment: CDR1 KGHSY and CDR2 FQNENV. V lost 3 bases to trimming and J lost 4 bases, with 7 bases between them. The CDR3 spans 12 residues. CDR3 in amino acids: CASSQAVYEQYF. DNA of the CDR3: TGTGCCAGCAGCCAGGCCGTATACGAGCAGTACTTC.